Presented here are 28 T cell receptor beta chains from one specimen sequenced in a study of T-cell memory formation after mild COVID-19. TCRdb analysed the 5' RACE reads with MiXCR anew, one entry per CDR3 protein. Of about 340,000 distinct CDR3 sequences listed, roughly 15% are singletons. The material sequenced was PBMCs or a T cell subset sorted from them (not recorded which). These receptors all come from a man younger than 30 who had mild COVID-19 (a few samples of this study predate the infection). Cell type and time point are not known.

This clonotype showed up just a few times. This rearrangement joins TRBV3-1 to TRBJ2-2; 8 bases are shared with TRBD1. V was clipped by 0 bases and J by 5 bases; unmatched bases: 11. Germline values: CDR1 LGHDT, CDR2 YNNKEL (reference sequence). The CDR3 has 18 residues. The CDR3 bases are TGTGCCAGCAGCCAAGATCTTTCCCGGACAGGGAGGACCGGGGAGCTGTTTTTT. This sequence encodes CASSQDLSRTGRTGELFF.

J is TRBJ1-1 and V is TRBV28; D call uncertain. The V and J ends lost 1 base and 4 bases respectively, with 4 bases between them. The germline gives CDR1 MDHEN, CDR2 SYDVKM. This CDR3 spans 12 amino acids. CDR3 region: CASSLLPTEAFF. The CDR3 coding sequence is TGTGCCAGCAGTTTATTGCCCACTGAAGCTTTCTTT.

This clonotype was observed a few times. This chain uses TRBV7-3 with TRBJ2-2; no firm D call. Trimming removed 8 bases at V and 0 bases at J, with 7 bases between. Germline V gives CDR1 SGHTA, CDR2 FQGTGA. The CDR3 consists of 13 residues. CDR3 loop: CASASTNTGELFF. The CDR3 DNA reads as TGTGCCAGCGCTTCGACGAACACCGGGGAGCTGTTTTTT.

The J gene is TRBJ1-2, the V gene TRBV7-2, with a possible D match to TRBD1 (6 bases). This CDR3 comprises 13 residues. In germline, CDR1 is SGHTA, CDR2 FQGNSA. The V and J ends lost 4 bases and 7 bases respectively, with 13 bases between them. The CDR3 nucleotides read TGTGCCAGCAGCTGGACAGAAGGGGTTGGCTACACCTTC. The encoded protein is CASSWTEGVGYTF.

This chain uses TRBV6-2 or TRBV6-3 with TRBJ2-3, with 8 bases matching TRBD1. CDR3 size: 15 residues. CDR1 MNHEY and CDR2 SVGEGT come from the germline V gene. Unmatched junction bases numbered 8, after V lost 5 bases and J lost 4 bases. The CDR3 DNA reads TGTGCCAGCAGTCTTGGACAGGGATGGCCAGATACGCAGTATTTT. This codes for CASSLGQGWPDTQYF.

The chain joins TRBV15 to TRBJ2-7; no clear D gene. Germline values: CDR1 LNHNV, CDR2 YYDKDF (reference sequence). Deletions cut 3 bases from V and 4 bases from J, with 7 bases between. This CDR3 region has 12 residues. The DNA of the CDR3 is TGTGCCACCAGCAGTTCCGGTTACGAGCAGTACTTC. Protein sequence: CATSSSGYEQYF. Full variable domain (outside the CDR3, taken from reference TRBV15 and TRBJ2-7): DAMVIQNPRYQVTQFGKPVTLSCSQTLNHNVMYWYQQKSSQAPKLLFHYYDKDFNNEADTPDNFQSRRPNTSFCFLDIRSPGLGDTAMYLCATSSSGYEQYFGPGTRLTVT.

V usage is TRBV4-1 and J usage is TRBJ1-4; D is uncertain. Trimming removed 4 bases from V and 8 bases from J, with 17 bases in between. Germline assignment: CDR1 MGHRA and CDR2 YSYEKL. The CDR3 consists of 15 residues. CDR3 DNA sequence: TGCGCCAGCAGCCTTATAGCCTACATCGGCGAAAAACTGTTTTTT. Translated, it gives CASSLIAYIGEKLFF.

This clonotype was detected only a few times. J is TRBJ1-1 and V is TRBV12-3 or TRBV12-4; no definite D call. The ends were cut back, 2 bases at V and 4 bases at J, with 8 bases in the middle. CDR3 length: 13 amino acids. The CDR3: CASSLNGPTEAFF. The CDR3 bases are TGTGCCAGCAGTTTAAACGGGCCCACTGAAGCTTTCTTT.

CDR3 coding DNA: TGTGCCACCCAGGATGCAACTAATGAAAAACTGTTTTTT. This encodes CATQDATNEKLFF. The genes are TRBV7-9 and TRBJ1-4, with D unclear. The CDR3 extends over 13 amino acids. V lost 10 bases and J lost 0, with 9 bases in between. Germline CDR1 SEHNR, CDR2 FQNEAQ (reference sequence).

V gene TRBV6-6 combines with J gene TRBJ2-3, with D uncertain. Trimming took off 2 bases at V and 1 base at J, with 7 bases between the two ends. Germline CDR1 reads MNHNY; CDR2 reads SVGAGI (reference sequence). The CDR3 length is 14 residues. CDR3: CASSYQAGTDTQYF. CDR3 bases: TGTGCCAGCAGTTACCAGGCGGGCACAGATACGCAGTATTTT.

The chain uses TRBV12-3 or TRBV12-4 and TRBJ1-1; perhaps TRBD1 as D (5 bases). This CDR3 spans 14 amino acids. V was shortened by 5 bases and J by 3 bases, with 13 bases between the two germline ends. CDR3 residues: CASSVTVFDTEAFF. The CDR3 nucleotides read TGTGCCAGCAGTGTGACAGTATTCGACACTGAAGCTTTCTTT.

J is TRBJ2-3 and V is TRBV6-4; D might be TRBD1 (5 bases). The CDR3 runs 14 residues. Germline V lookup: CDR1 MRHNA, CDR2 SNTAGT. V lost 6 bases and J 2 bases, leaving 12 bases between the germline ends. CDR3 coding DNA: TGTGCCAGCAGCGTCGACAGAGACACAGATACGCAGTATTTT. It specifies CASSVDRDTDTQYF.

This clonotype was detected only a few times. The genes are TRBV7-3 and TRBJ2-2, with 9 bases identical to TRBD2. V was pared by 5 bases and J by 0 bases, with 7 bases of the junction left unmatched. The CDR3 covers 17 residues. Germline V CDR1 and CDR2: SGHTA, FQGTGA. CDR3 DNA: TGTGCCAGCAGCCCCATAGGACTAGCGTCGAACACCGGGGAGCTGTTTTTT. Protein product: CASSPIGLASNTGELFF.

This clonotype was observed many times. The chain joins TRBV6-6 to TRBJ2-7, with a tentative D call TRBD1 (7 bases). Germline loops: CDR1 MNHNY, CDR2 SVGAGI (reference sequence). CDR3 length equals 13 residues. V lost 9 bases and J 6 bases, leaving 18 bases between the germline ends. The CDR3: CASSTGPRGEQYV. The CDR3 region has the DNA TGTGCCAGTTCGACAGGGCCGCGGGGCGAGCAGTACGTC.

This clonotype was recorded a few times. The V call is TRBV7-9, the J call TRBJ2-5; TRBD1 aligns across 7 bases. Germline trimming cut 2 bases from V and 3 bases from J; bases unmatched to any gene: 6. Germline V CDR1 and CDR2: SEHNR, FQNEAQ (reference sequence). CDR3 size: 15 residues. CDR3 DNA: TGTGCCAGCAGCTTACCTCTCGGGACAGAAGAGACCCAGTACTTC. Its protein product is CASSLPLGTEETQYF.

This sequence joins TRBV28 and TRBJ2-3; D gene unclear. Trimming shortened V by 5 bases and J by 5 bases, and 11 bases separated the two germline ends. Germline V CDR1 and CDR2: MDHEN, SYDVKM. This CDR3 has 13 residues. The CDR3 loop reads CASSTDAGDTQYF. CDR3 DNA sequence: TGTGCCAGCAGTACGGACGCCGGAGATACGCAGTATTTT.

This chain uses TRBV4-2 with TRBJ1-1, with D unclear. The V and J ends lost 4 bases and 5 bases respectively, with 17 bases between them. The CDR3 consists of 15 residues. The germline V gene has CDR1 LGHNA and CDR2 YNFKEQ. CDR3 sequence: CASSLHPTARTEAFF. In nucleotides, the CDR3 is TGTGCCAGCAGCCTCCACCCCACAGCCCGGACTGAAGCTTTCTTT.

This clonotype has a handful of counts. This chain uses TRBV11-2 with TRBJ2-2, with 9 bases fitting TRBD1. This CDR3 has 14 amino acids. Trimming removed 3 bases from V and 6 bases from J; junction bases left unmatched: 2. Per germline, CDR1 SGHAT and CDR2 FQNNGV. In DNA form, the CDR3 reads TGTGCCAGCAGCTTTACAGGGGGCTCCGGGGAGCTGTTTTTT. Its translation: CASSFTGGSGELFF.

The V gene is TRBV6-5, the J gene TRBJ1-2; 7 bases are a match to TRBD1. Germline CDR1 and CDR2: MNHEY and SVGAGI. The V and J ends lost 0 bases and 7 bases, in that order; junction bases with no gene match: 5. This CDR3 region has 14 residues. CDR3 sequence reads: CASSYSGGGGGYTF. The DNA for the CDR3 is TGTGCCAGCAGTTACTCGGGAGGGGGCGGTGGCTACACCTTC.

This chain links TRBV7-8 with TRBJ2-3; 9 bases match TRBD2. After removal of 5 bases from V and 2 bases from J, the junction contained 14 bases not matched to a gene. Germline CDR1 and CDR2: SGHVS and FQNEAQ. CDR3 size: 18 residues. This CDR3 is CASSRGVAGASYTDTQYF. The CDR3 coding sequence is TGTGCCAGCAGCCGGGGGGTAGCGGGGGCGTCCTACACAGATACGCAGTATTTT.

V gene TRBV6-1 combines with J gene TRBJ1-2, with 9 bases lining up with TRBD1. CDR1 MNHNS and CDR2 SASEGT come from the germline V gene. The CDR3 sequence is 15 residues long. J lost 5 bases, V lost 6 bases, and 10 bases had no gene match. The CDR3 protein is CASSAGGTGQYGYTF. CDR3 nucleotides: TGTGCCAGCAGCGCCGGCGGGACAGGGCAGTATGGCTACACCTTC.

This clonotype came up a few times. V usage is TRBV11-2 and J usage is TRBJ2-5; the D gene is possibly TRBD2 (6 bases). Trimming shortened V by 5 bases and J by 5 bases, and 24 bases separated the two germline ends. The CDR3 contains 17 residues. Germline V gene sequence: CDR1 SGHAT, CDR2 FQNNGV. CDR3 nucleotide sequence: TGTGCCAGCAGCGGGCTGGAATGGGACTCCCTAGCCGAGACCCAGTACTTC. The encoded protein is CASSGLEWDSLAETQYF.

This clonotype was observed many times. V usage is TRBV30 and J usage is TRBJ1-1; TRBD1 aligns across 9 bases. There are 14 residues in the CDR3. The junction had 4 bases not matched to a gene; V was cut back by 5 bases and J by 0 bases. Germline V lookup: CDR1 GTSNPN, CDR2 SVGIG (reference sequence). The DNA of the CDR3 is TGTGCCTGGTACAGGGGGCGGGTGAACACTGAAGCTTTCTTT. Its translation: CAWYRGRVNTEAFF.

The chain couples TRBV7-3 to TRBJ2-3; 8 positions match TRBD1. V lost 4 bases and J lost 5; bases outside the gene matches: 8. Germline CDR1 reads SGHTA; CDR2 reads FQGTGA. The CDR3 contains 15 residues. DNA for the CDR3: TGTGCCAGCAGCTCCAACGGACAGGGCGGAGATACGCAGTATTTT. Translation: CASSSNGQGGDTQYF.

A few counts support this clonotype. V gene TRBV4-2 combines with J gene TRBJ1-1, with 10 bases that match TRBD1. The J segment lost 4 bases and the V segment lost 4 bases, leaving 9 bases of the junction unmatched. Germline V lookup: CDR1 LGHNA, CDR2 YNFKEQ. This CDR3 has 16 residues. CDR3 nucleotide sequence: TGTGCCAGCAGCCCTAGACAGGGGGCGGACATCACTGAAGCTTTCTTT. Its translation is CASSPRQGADITEAFF.

This clonotype was observed a few times. The chain couples TRBV7-3 to TRBJ1-2, with TRBD1 matching over 9 bases. CDR1 and CDR2 from the germline V gene are SGHTA and FQGTGA. The CDR3 runs 15 residues. The V and J ends lost 4 bases and 4 bases, in that order; junction bases with no gene match: 7. CDR3 nucleotides: TGTGCCAGCAGCTCAGCCGGGACAGGGATCTATGGCTACACCTTC. This translates into CASSSAGTGIYGYTF.

This clonotype has at least ten counts. This rearrangement joins TRBV5-1 to TRBJ2-1; a possible D gene is TRBD1 (6 bases). Trimming pared 1 base from V and 2 bases from J, leaving 13 bases between. This CDR3 comprises 16 residues. Germline lookup yields CDR1 SGHRS and CDR2 YFSETQ. CDR3 protein: CASSLSGATTYNEQFF. The CDR3 DNA follows: TGCGCCAGCAGCTTGTCAGGGGCCACGACCTACAATGAGCAGTTCTTC.

This CDR3 is CASSPRLLDYNEQFF. The CDR3 coding sequence is TGTGCCAGCAGCCCACGGCTATTAGACTACAATGAGCAGTTCTTC. The chain is built from TRBV9 and TRBJ2-1; D remains unclear. This CDR3 has 15 amino acids. Between the trimmed V and J ends, which lost 4 bases and 3 bases, there was a span of 14 bases. Germline V lookup: CDR1 SGDLS, CDR2 YYNGEE. Supplemented by reference TRBV9 and TRBJ2-1, the full variable domain reads DSGVTQTPKHLITATGQRVTLRCSPRSGDLSVYWYQQSLDQGLQFLIQYYNGEERAKGNILERFSAQQFPDLHSELNLSSLELGDSALYFCASSPRLLDYNEQFFGPGTRLTVL.